Below, one T cell receptor (beta chain) is given with its context. Antigen: not known. J gave up 5 bases and V 6 bases, and 10 bases lay outside the gene matches. The germline CDR1 and CDR2 sequences are MNHEY and SMNVEV (reference sequence). The CDR3 spans 16 residues. Documented treatment: oral pan-JAK inhibitor, 5-10 mg twice daily. The data are from a study of CD8+ T cells in alopecia areata. About the study: Those treated were given oral tofacitinib at 5 to 10 mg twice daily.

Study-wide points: Under tofacitinib, numerous expanded lesional clonotypes remained detectable in scalp and blood. Higher clonality was seen in lesional scalp than in normal scalp, especially in alopecia totalis/universalis.

Reverse transcribed after extraction, RNA yielded cDNA as the sequencing template. Sequencing used immunoSEQ multiplex PCR; TCRdb keeps in-frame clones, though not all of them. The sample has 150,000 to 200,000 clones, more than 55% seen once. The source material was CD4+ T cells sorted from blood, sampled at week 4, from a patient treated with tofacitinib. The sequence was obtained from a human donor with alopecia areata. The rearrangement joins TRBV27 to TRBJ2-2, with 9 bases lining up with TRBD1. Written as DNA, the CDR3 is TGTGCCAGCAGCCCCAGGGGACAGGGTTATACCGGGGAGCTGTTTTTT. Its protein is CASSPRGQGYTGELFF.